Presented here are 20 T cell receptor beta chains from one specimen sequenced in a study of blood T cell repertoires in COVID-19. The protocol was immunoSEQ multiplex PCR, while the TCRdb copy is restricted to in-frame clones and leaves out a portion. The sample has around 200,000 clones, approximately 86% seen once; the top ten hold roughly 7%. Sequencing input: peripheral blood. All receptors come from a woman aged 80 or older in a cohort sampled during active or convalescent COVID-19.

The CDR3: CASSRTGSSYEQYV. CDR3 DNA sequence: TGTGCCAGCAGCCGGACAGGCAGCTCCTACGAGCAGTACGTC. The chain is built from TRBV7-9 and TRBJ2-7, with 7 bases matching TRBD1. The CDR3 is 14 amino acids. V was clipped by 5 bases and J by 0 bases; unmatched bases: 4. Germline CDR1 SEHNR, CDR2 FQNEAQ (reference sequence).

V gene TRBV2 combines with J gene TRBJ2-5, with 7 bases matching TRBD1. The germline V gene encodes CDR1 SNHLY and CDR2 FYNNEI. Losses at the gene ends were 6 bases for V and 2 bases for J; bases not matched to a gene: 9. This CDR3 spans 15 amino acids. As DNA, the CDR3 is TGTGCCAGCAGAGAACAGGGGAACCCACAAGAGACCCAGTACTTC. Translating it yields CASREQGNPQETQYF.

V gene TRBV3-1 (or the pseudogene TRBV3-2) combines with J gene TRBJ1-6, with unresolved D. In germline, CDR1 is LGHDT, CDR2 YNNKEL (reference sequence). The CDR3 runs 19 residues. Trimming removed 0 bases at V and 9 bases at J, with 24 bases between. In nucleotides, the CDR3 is TGTGCCAGCAGCCAAGATCAGGCGGGCAGCGATAATCGGGGTTCACCCCTCCACTTT. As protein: CASSQDQAGSDNRGSPLHF.

The CDR3 DNA sequence: TGTGCCAGCGGGACAGGGGGCGCTTCTGGAAACACCATATATTTT. It codes for CASGTGGASGNTIYF. The chain combines TRBV6-5 with TRBJ1-3, with TRBD1 matching over 12 bases. The CDR3 is 15 amino acids. With 8 bases clipped from V and 1 base from J, the junction kept 3 bases outside the gene matches. Germline CDR1 and CDR2: MNHEY and SVGAGI.

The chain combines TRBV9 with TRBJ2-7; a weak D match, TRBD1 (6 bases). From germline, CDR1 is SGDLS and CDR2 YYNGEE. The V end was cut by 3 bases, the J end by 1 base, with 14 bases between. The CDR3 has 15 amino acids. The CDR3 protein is CASSGSQGWSYEQYF. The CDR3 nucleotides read TGTGCCAGCAGCGGTAGTCAGGGGTGGTCCTACGAGCAGTACTTC.

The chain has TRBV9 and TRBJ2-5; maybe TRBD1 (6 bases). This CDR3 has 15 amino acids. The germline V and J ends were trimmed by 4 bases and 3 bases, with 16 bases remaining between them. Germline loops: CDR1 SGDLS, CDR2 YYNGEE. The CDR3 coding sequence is TGTGCCAGCAGCCCCCTCGGGACACCTGAAGAGACCCAGTACTTC. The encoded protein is CASSPLGTPEETQYF.

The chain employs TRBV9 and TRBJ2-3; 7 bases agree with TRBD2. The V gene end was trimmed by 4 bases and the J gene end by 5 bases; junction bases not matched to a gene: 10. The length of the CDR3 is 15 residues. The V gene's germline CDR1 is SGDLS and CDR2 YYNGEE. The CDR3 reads CASSIWGGMGDTQYF. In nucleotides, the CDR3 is TGTGCCAGCAGCATCTGGGGGGGAATGGGAGATACGCAGTATTTT.

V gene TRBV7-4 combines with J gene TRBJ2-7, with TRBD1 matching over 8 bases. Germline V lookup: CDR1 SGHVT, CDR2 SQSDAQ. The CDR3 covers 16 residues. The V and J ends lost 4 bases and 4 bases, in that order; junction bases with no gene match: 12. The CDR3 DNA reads TGTGCCAGCAGCTCCGTGGACAGGGTTTCCCCATACGAGCAGTACGTC. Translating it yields CASSSVDRVSPYEQYV.

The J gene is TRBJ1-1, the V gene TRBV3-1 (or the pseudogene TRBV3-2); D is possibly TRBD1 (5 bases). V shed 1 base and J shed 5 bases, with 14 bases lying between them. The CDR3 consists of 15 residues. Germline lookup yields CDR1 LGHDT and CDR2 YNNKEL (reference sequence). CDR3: CASSQVQGLGTEAFF. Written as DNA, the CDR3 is TGTGCCAGCAGCCAAGTCCAGGGATTGGGGACTGAAGCTTTCTTT.

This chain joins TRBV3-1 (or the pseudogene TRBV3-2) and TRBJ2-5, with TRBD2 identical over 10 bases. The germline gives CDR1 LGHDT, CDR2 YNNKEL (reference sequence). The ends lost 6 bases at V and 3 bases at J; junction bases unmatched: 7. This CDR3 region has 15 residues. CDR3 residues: CASSRTSGVKETQYF. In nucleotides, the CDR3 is TGTGCCAGCAGTCGAACTAGCGGGGTAAAAGAGACCCAGTACTTC.

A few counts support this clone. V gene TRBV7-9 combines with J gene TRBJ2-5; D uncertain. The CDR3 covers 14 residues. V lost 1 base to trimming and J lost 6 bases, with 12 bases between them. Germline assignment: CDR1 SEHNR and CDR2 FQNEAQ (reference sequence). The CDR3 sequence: CASSLGLTVQTQYF. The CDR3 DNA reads TGTGCCAGCAGCTTAGGCCTGACTGTCCAGACCCAGTACTTC. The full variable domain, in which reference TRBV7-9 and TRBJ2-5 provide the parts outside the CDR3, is DTGVSQNPRHKITKRGQNVTFRCDPISEHNRLYWYRQTLGQGPEFLTYFQNEAQLEKSRLLSDRFSAERPKGSFSTLEIQRTEQGDSAMYLCASSLGLTVQTQYFGPGTRLLVL.

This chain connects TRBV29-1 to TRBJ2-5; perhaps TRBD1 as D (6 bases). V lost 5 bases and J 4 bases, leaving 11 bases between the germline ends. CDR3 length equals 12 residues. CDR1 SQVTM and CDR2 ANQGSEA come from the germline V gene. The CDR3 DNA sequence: TGCAGCGTTACCCGGGACACAGAGACCCAGTACTTC. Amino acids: CSVTRDTETQYF.

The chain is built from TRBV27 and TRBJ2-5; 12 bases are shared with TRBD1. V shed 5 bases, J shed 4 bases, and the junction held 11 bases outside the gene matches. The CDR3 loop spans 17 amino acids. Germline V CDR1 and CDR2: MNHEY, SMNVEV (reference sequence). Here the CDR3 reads CASSLLPGQGASETQYF. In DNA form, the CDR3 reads TGTGCCAGCAGTCTTCTCCCGGGACAGGGGGCTTCAGAGACCCAGTACTTC.

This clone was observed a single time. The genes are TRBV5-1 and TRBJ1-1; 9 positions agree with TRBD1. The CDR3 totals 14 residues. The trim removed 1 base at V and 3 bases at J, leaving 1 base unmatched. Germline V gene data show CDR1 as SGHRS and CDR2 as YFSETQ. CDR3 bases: TGCGCCAGCAGCTTGAGACAGGGGGACACTGAAGCTTTCTTT. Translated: CASSLRQGDTEAFF.

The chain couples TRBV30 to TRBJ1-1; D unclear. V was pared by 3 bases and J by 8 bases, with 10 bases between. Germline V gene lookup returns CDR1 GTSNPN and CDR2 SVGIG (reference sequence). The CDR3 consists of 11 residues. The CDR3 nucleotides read TGTGCCTGGAGCGCACAAATAGAAGCTTTCTTT. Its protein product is CAWSAQIEAFF.

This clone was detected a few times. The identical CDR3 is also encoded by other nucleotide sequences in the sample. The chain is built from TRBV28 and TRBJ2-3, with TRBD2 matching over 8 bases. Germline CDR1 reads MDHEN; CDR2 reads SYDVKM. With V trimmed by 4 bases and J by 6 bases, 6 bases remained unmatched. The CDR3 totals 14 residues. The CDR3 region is CASSSGGAPDTQYF. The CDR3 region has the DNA TGTGCCAGCAGTTCCGGGGGGGCCCCGGATACGCAGTATTTT.

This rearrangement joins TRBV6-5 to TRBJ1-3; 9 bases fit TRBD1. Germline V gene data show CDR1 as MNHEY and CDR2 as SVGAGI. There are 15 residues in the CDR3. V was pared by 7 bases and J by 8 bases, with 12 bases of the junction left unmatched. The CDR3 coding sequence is TGTGCCAGCACTTCACCGCGGACAGGGGTATACACCATATATTTT. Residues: CASTSPRTGVYTIYF.

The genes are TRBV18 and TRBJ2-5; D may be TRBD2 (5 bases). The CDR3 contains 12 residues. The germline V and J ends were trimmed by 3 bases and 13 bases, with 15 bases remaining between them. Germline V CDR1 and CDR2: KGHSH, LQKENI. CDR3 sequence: CASSPSSPPGYF. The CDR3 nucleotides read TGTGCCAGCTCACCGTCTAGCCCACCGGGGTACTTC.

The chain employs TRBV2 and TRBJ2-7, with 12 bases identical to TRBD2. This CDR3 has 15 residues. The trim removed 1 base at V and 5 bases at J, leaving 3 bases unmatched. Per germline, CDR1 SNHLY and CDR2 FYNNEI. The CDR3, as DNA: TGTGCCAGCAGTGAAGGCCTAGCGGGAGGGGACGAGCAGTACGTC. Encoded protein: CASSEGLAGGDEQYV.

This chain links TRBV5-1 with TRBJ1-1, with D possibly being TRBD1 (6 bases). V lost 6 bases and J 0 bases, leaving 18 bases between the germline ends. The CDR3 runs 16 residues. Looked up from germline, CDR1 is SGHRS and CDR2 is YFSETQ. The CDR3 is CASTIKKDSMNTEAFF. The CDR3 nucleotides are TGCGCCAGCACCATTAAAAAGGACAGCATGAACACTGAAGCTTTCTTT.